This record looks at one TCR beta chain sequence and its context. The target antigen is unknown. Assay: immunoSEQ multiplex PCR; the TCRdb copy retains only in-frame clones and omits some. Of around 170,000 clones listed, around 89% are singletons. The sample comes from a study of cytomegalovirus exposure and HLA in healthy donors. As for the study in general: The same platform as the roughly 700 first-cohort repertoires was used for the 90 to 150 validation repertoires, a later analysis reported.

J lost 7 bases, V lost 5 bases, and 15 bases had no gene match. There are 17 residues in the CDR3. Germline-derived CDR1 and CDR2 are SEHNR and FQNEAQ (reference sequence). Overall study results and limits: Rare TCR sequences dominated, though some public TCRs recurred in many donors. Reported performance of the classifier showed diagnosis of cytomegalovirus status with high specificity and sensitivity. Testing in vitro showed a few CMV-associated chains specific for CMV antigens.

The material sequenced was PBMCs. V and J are TRBV7-9 and TRBJ2-2; 8 positions agree with TRBD1. The sequence was obtained from a man younger than 30 in good health and CMV-seronegative. For the CDR3, the DNA is TGTGCCAGCAGCACTACGGACAGGGTCCAACGGGGCGGGGAGCTGTTTTTT. This encodes CASSTTDRVQRGGELFF.